One and the same sample provided the 27 T cell receptor beta chains below, sequenced in a study of CD8+ T cells in alopecia areata. After isolation, RNA underwent reverse transcription to generate cDNA as the sequencing template. TCRdb's table, derived via immunoSEQ multiplex PCR, lists solely in-frame clones and lacks some. This table has 200,000 or so clones, about three fifths appearing once. Treatment given: oral pan-JAK inhibitor, 5-10 mg twice daily. Sequencing was performed on CD4+ T cells sorted from blood, taken at week 24, from a patient treated with tofacitinib. The source is a human donor with alopecia areata.

This clone was counted a few times. This chain links TRBV29-1 with TRBJ2-1, with 9 bases aligning to TRBD2. Germline V CDR1 and CDR2: SQVTM, ANQGSEA. V was pared by 7 bases and J by 8 bases, with 12 bases of the junction left unmatched. This CDR3 comprises 14 residues. The CDR3 loop is CSGIGLAGIHEQFF. The CDR3 region has the DNA TGCAGCGGAATAGGGCTAGCGGGGATCCATGAGCAGTTCTTC.

This clone was seen only a few times. The chain combines TRBV25-1 with TRBJ1-6; the match to TRBD1 covers 7 bases. The CDR3 sequence is 13 residues long. In germline, CDR1 is MGHDK, CDR2 SYGVNS. J gave up 7 bases and V 3 bases, and 0 bases lay outside the gene matches. The CDR3 region is CASSETGNSPLHF. The CDR3 DNA sequence: TGTGCCAGCAGTGAGACAGGGAATTCACCCCTCCACTTT.

This clone was detected a few times. V gene TRBV6-1 combines with J gene TRBJ1-2; 9 bases map to TRBD1. The CDR3 is made up of 14 amino acids. From germline, CDR1 is MNHNS and CDR2 SASEGT. Trimming removed 6 bases from V and 3 bases from J; junction bases left unmatched: 5. CDR3 coding DNA: TGTGCCAGCAGCATCCGGACAGGGGACTATGGCTACACCTTC. It is translated as CASSIRTGDYGYTF.

This chain links TRBV5-1 with TRBJ2-3; no clear D gene. V was shortened by 0 bases and J by 3 bases, with 11 bases between the two germline ends. The CDR3 sequence is 15 residues long. Germline V lookup: CDR1 SGHRS, CDR2 YFSETQ. The CDR3 DNA is TGCGCCAGCAGCTTGGGTTTAGACGGAACAGATACGCAGTATTTT. It yields the protein CASSLGLDGTDTQYF. The whole variable domain, remainder taken from reference TRBV5-1 and TRBJ2-3, is KAGVTQTPRYLIKTRGQQVTLSCSPISGHRSVSWYQQTPGQGLQFLFEYFSETQRNKGNFPGRFSGRQFSNSRSEMNVSTLELGDSALYLCASSLGLDGTDTQYFGPGTRLTVL.

The V gene is TRBV5-1, the J gene TRBJ2-2, with D tentatively TRBD1 or TRBD2 (5 bases each). The CDR3 is made up of 16 amino acids. The germline CDR1 and CDR2 sequences are SGHRS and YFSETQ. Trimming cost V 0 bases and J 0 bases, with 9 bases left between them. The CDR3 region is CASSLVGTANTGELFF. The DNA for the CDR3 is TGCGCCAGCAGCTTGGTTGGGACGGCGAACACCGGGGAGCTGTTTTTT. The complete variable domain, with remaining parts taken from reference TRBV5-1 and TRBJ2-2, reads KAGVTQTPRYLIKTRGQQVTLSCSPISGHRSVSWYQQTPGQGLQFLFEYFSETQRNKGNFPGRFSGRQFSNSRSEMNVSTLELGDSALYLCASSLVGTANTGELFFGEGSRLTVL.

The rearrangement links TRBV25-1 to TRBJ2-3, with D tentatively TRBD2 (6 bases). The CDR3 length is 16 residues. V was pared by 5 bases and J by 2 bases, with 17 bases between. Germline V gene lookup returns CDR1 MGHDK and CDR2 SYGVNS. DNA of the CDR3: TGTGCCAGCAGTTCAAGACTAGGAAGGGACACAGATACGCAGTATTTT. Translated: CASSSRLGRDTDTQYF.

The chain carries TRBV5-1 and TRBJ2-7; 10 positions agree with TRBD2. This CDR3 contains 14 residues. Germline CDR1 and CDR2: SGHRS and YFSETQ. The V and J ends lost 4 bases and 3 bases, in that order; junction bases with no gene match: 4. The CDR3 spells CASSPGLADYEQYF. CDR3 nucleotide sequence: TGCGCCAGCAGCCCCGGACTAGCGGACTACGAGCAGTACTTC.

This rearrangement joins TRBV5-1 to TRBJ2-5, with D perhaps TRBD1 (6 bases). Matching the DNA end better, TRBJ2-7 makes the J call doubtful. Germline lookup yields CDR1 SGHRS and CDR2 YFSETQ. The CDR3 totals 13 residues. This CDR3 reads CASSSGQYYEQYF. CDR3 sequence (DNA): TGCGCCAGCAGCTCCGGACAGTACTACGAGCAGTACTTC.

This chain connects TRBV5-1 to TRBJ2-7, with 8 bases identical to TRBD2. J lost 5 bases, V lost 3 bases, and 4 bases had no gene match. Germline V gene lookup returns CDR1 SGHRS and CDR2 YFSETQ. This CDR3 is 13 amino acids long. The CDR3 coding sequence is TGCGCCAGCAGCTATGGCGGGGGGAACGAGCAGTACTTC. It yields the protein CASSYGGGNEQYF.

This chain joins TRBV7-2 and TRBJ1-1; no definite D call. The V and J ends lost 3 bases and 4 bases respectively, with 9 bases between them. This CDR3 has 13 residues. Germline V gene sequence: CDR1 SGHTA, CDR2 FQGNSA. This CDR3 reads CASSFTERTEAFF. Here the CDR3 DNA reads TGTGCCAGCAGCTTTACCGAGCGCACTGAAGCTTTCTTT. Filled out from reference TRBV7-2 and TRBJ1-1, the complete variable domain reads GAGVSQSPSNKVTEKGKDVELRCDPISGHTALYWYRQSLGQGLEFLIYFQGNSAPDKSGLPSDRFSAERTGGSVSTLTIQRTQQEDSAVYLCASSFTERTEAFFGQGTRLTVV.

The V call is TRBV29-1, the J call TRBJ2-7, with 10 bases matching TRBD1. The length of the CDR3 is 13 residues. The ends lost 6 bases at V and 6 bases at J; junction bases unmatched: 8. The germline CDR1 and CDR2 sequences are SQVTM and ANQGSEA. The CDR3 protein is CSVDRTGGSEQYF. As DNA, the CDR3 is TGCAGCGTCGATCGGACAGGGGGTAGCGAGCAGTACTTC.

This clone was recorded once. This chain joins TRBV7-2 and TRBJ2-1; 9 nucleotides match TRBD2. Losses at the gene ends were 2 bases for V and 8 bases for J; bases not matched to a gene: 7. Looked up from germline, CDR1 is SGHTA and CDR2 is FQGNSA. The CDR3 has 15 residues. CDR3 sequence reads: CASSLRTSGPHEQFF. Here the CDR3 DNA reads TGTGCCAGCAGCTTAAGAACTAGCGGGCCCCATGAGCAGTTCTTC.

The gene calls are TRBV10-3 and TRBJ2-3; 8 bases are a match to TRBD2. Germline V lookup: CDR1 ENHRY, CDR2 SYGVKD. This CDR3 region has 15 residues. V lost 4 bases to trimming and J lost 4 bases; unmatched junction nucleotides: 7. CDR3 sequence: CAISGSGGTADTQYF. CDR3 DNA sequence: TGTGCCATCAGTGGGAGCGGGGGCACGGCAGATACGCAGTATTTT.

The sample holds a few counts of this clone. The chain has TRBV29-1 and TRBJ2-3, with 9 bases lining up with TRBD1. CDR1 is SQVTM and CDR2 is ANQGSEA in the germline V gene. The CDR3 is 13 residues long. The V segment lost 7 bases and the J segment 3 bases; nucleotides outside the gene matches: 5. The CDR3: CSGRQGGTDTQYF. CDR3 bases: TGCAGCGGAAGACAGGGGGGGACAGATACGCAGTATTTT.

The chain links TRBV27 to TRBJ2-7; D gene ambiguous. Deletions cut 6 bases from V and 2 bases from J, with 11 bases between. The CDR3 has 13 amino acids. Germline V gene data show CDR1 as MNHEY and CDR2 as SMNVEV (reference sequence). The chain's CDR3 is CASRQPGPYEQYF. CDR3 nucleotides: TGTGCCAGCAGACAACCAGGCCCCTACGAGCAGTACTTC.

V gene TRBV15 combines with J gene TRBJ2-7; 10 positions agree with TRBD1. Trimming at V came to 4 bases and at J to 2 bases, leaving 5 bases not matched to a gene. The germline V gene has CDR1 LNHNV and CDR2 YYDKDF (reference sequence). The CDR3 consists of 15 residues. CDR3 DNA: TGTGCCACCAGCAAAGACAGGGGGCTTACCTACGAGCAGTACTTC. This encodes CATSKDRGLTYEQYF. Variable domain in full (rest from reference TRBV15 and TRBJ2-7): DAMVIQNPRYQVTQFGKPVTLSCSQTLNHNVMYWYQQKSSQAPKLLFHYYDKDFNNEADTPDNFQSRRPNTSFCFLDIRSPGLGDTAMYLCATSKDRGLTYEQYFGPGTRLTVT.

With respect to this clone: The junction shows a germline mismatch at one end, possibly a read error. The chain recombines TRBV2 with TRBJ2-5, with D hard to call. CDR3 length equals 13 residues. Germline V gene sequence: CDR1 SNHLY, CDR2 FYNNEI. The CDR3 coding sequence is TGTGCCAGCAGGGAAGGAGCGAAAGAGACCCAGTACTTC. Residues: CASREGAKETQYF.

Regarding this clone: Distinct nucleotide sequences in the sample also encode this CDR3. The rearrangement joins TRBV7-2 to TRBJ2-5; possible D gene TRBD1, 5 bases. The germline gives CDR1 SGHTA, CDR2 FQGNSA. The CDR3 covers 12 residues. Between the trimmed V and J ends, which lost 5 bases and 4 bases, there was a span of 8 bases. The CDR3 DNA sequence: TGTGCCAGCAGCGAGCAGGGAGAGACCCAGTACTTC. Its protein product is CASSEQGETQYF.

This chain joins TRBV30 and TRBJ2-5; 9 bases are shared with TRBD1. The CDR3 is 14 amino acids. Germline V lookup: CDR1 GTSNPN, CDR2 SVGIG (reference sequence). Losses at the gene ends were 7 bases for V and 2 bases for J; bases not matched to a gene: 8. In DNA, the CDR3 is TGTGCCTCAGACAGGGGGAGGACACAAGAGACCCAGTACTTC. This translates into CASDRGRTQETQYF.

The chain uses TRBV9 and TRBJ2-3; D might be TRBD1 or TRBD2, each matching 5 bases. The CDR3 extends over 15 amino acids. Germline V gene lookup returns CDR1 SGDLS and CDR2 YYNGEE. Trimming removed 0 bases from V and 3 bases from J, with 11 bases in between. CDR3 nucleotides: TGTGCCAGCAGCGTAGGGTGGGGGACGACAGATACGCAGTATTTT. This sequence encodes CASSVGWGTTDTQYF. Full variable domain (outside the CDR3, taken from reference TRBV9 and TRBJ2-3): DSGVTQTPKHLITATGQRVTLRCSPRSGDLSVYWYQQSLDQGLQFLIQYYNGEERAKGNILERFSAQQFPDLHSELNLSSLELGDSALYFCASSVGWGTTDTQYFGPGTRLTVL.

The V call is TRBV11-2, the J call TRBJ1-1; 7 bases agree with TRBD1. Looked up from germline, CDR1 is SGHAT and CDR2 is FQNNGV. J was trimmed by 5 bases and V by 2 bases; bases with no gene match: 8. This CDR3 is 15 amino acids long. The CDR3 here is CASSLRQGGLTEAFF. CDR3 DNA sequence: TGTGCCAGCAGCTTACGACAGGGAGGTTTGACTGAAGCTTTCTTT.

In this sample, this clone turned up a few times. V is TRBV28 and J is TRBJ1-1; TRBD1 agrees at 7 bases. The CDR3 extends over 16 amino acids. J was trimmed by 5 bases and V by 3 bases; bases with no gene match: 12. Germline CDR1 MDHEN, CDR2 SYDVKM. The CDR3 reads CASSFNQGVGRTEAFF. CDR3 nucleotide sequence: TGTGCCAGCAGTTTTAATCAGGGGGTGGGGAGAACTGAAGCTTTCTTT.

V and J are TRBV5-6 and TRBJ1-1; no clear D. The CDR3 has 13 amino acids. The V and J ends lost 5 bases and 3 bases respectively, with 11 bases between them. Germline V gene data show CDR1 as SGHDT and CDR2 as YYEEEE. The CDR3 loop is CASRLLADTEAFF. CDR3 in DNA: TGTGCCAGCAGACTCCTCGCGGACACTGAAGCTTTCTTT.

This sequence joins TRBV7-9 and TRBJ2-3; D is ambiguous. The CDR3 is 13 amino acids. V lost 5 bases to trimming and J lost 2 bases, with 8 bases between them. The germline CDR1 and CDR2 sequences are SEHNR and FQNEAQ (reference sequence). CDR3 nucleotide sequence: TGTGCCAGCAGCCCCGTCTTCACAGATACGCAGTATTTT. Protein sequence: CASSPVFTDTQYF. The variable domain in full, with the rest retrieved from reference TRBV7-9 and TRBJ2-3, is DTGVSQNPRHKITKRGQNVTFRCDPISEHNRLYWYRQTLGQGPEFLTYFQNEAQLEKSRLLSDRFSAERPKGSFSTLEIQRTEQGDSAMYLCASSPVFTDTQYFGPGTRLTVL.

The V gene is TRBV30, the J gene TRBJ1-2; 7 bases agree with TRBD1. The V and J ends lost 6 bases and 4 bases, in that order; junction bases with no gene match: 2. The germline gives CDR1 GTSNPN, CDR2 SVGIG (reference sequence). The CDR3 is 11 amino acids. The CDR3 DNA sequence: TGTGCCTGCTGGACAGGCTATGGCTACACCTTC. Translation: CACWTGYGYTF.

The rearrangement joins TRBV9 to TRBJ2-3; unclear D gene. Germline CDR1 SGDLS, CDR2 YYNGEE. Trimming removed 0 bases from V and 5 bases from J, with 4 bases in between. There are 12 residues in the CDR3. CDR3 nucleotide sequence: TGTGCCAGCAGCGTAGCCCAAGATACGCAGTATTTT. Its translation is CASSVAQDTQYF.

V gene TRBV10-3 combines with J gene TRBJ1-2; 8 bases align to TRBD1. The CDR3 length is 14 residues. Germline V CDR1 and CDR2: ENHRY, SYGVKD. V shed 2 bases and J 7 bases; nucleotides not matched to a gene: 6. Here the CDR3 reads CAISETGGIVGYTF. The CDR3 DNA is TGTGCCATCAGTGAGACAGGGGGAATCGTTGGCTACACCTTC.